These T cell receptor beta chains were read from a single sample in a study of tumor and adjacent non-tumor tissue in lung cancer. Each CDR3 protein is one row after TCRdb ran MiXCR on the multiplex PCR reads. This repertoire shows about 110,000 distinct CDR3 sequences, around 75% found once; its top ten account for about 40%. Sequencing was carried out using lung tumor tissue. The origin of the receptors is a woman aged 60 to 75 with non-small cell lung cancer. Both conserved end residues are part of each CDR3. A D gene is named only where the DNA matches it firmly. A clone size is listed for some rows: how often the clone was seen (once, few, many), or a class if it is expanded.

V	D	J	size	DNA	CDR3
TRBV6-2/TRBV6-3	TRBD2	TRBJ2-1	NA	TGTGCCAGCAGCTACTCGGGGGTAGCGGGGGGGCCGGACAATGAGAGGTTCTTC	CASSYSGVAGGPDNERFF
TRBV14	NA	TRBJ1-1	NA	TGTGTCAGCAGCCAAGACAGTATGAACACTGGAGCTTTCTTT	CVSSQDSMNTGAFF
TRBV11-2	NA	TRBJ2-2	NA	TGTACCAGCAGCGCGGACACCGGGGAGCTGTTATTT	CTSSADTGELLF
TRBV10-3	NA	TRBJ2-7	NA	TGTGCCATCAGTGAAGTAGCTGTGAAGAGCGGTGAGCGGTACTTC	CAISEVAVKSGERYF
TRBV24-1	NA	TRBJ2-7	few	TGTGCCACCGGCGACAGCGTTGTCCCCTACGAGCAGTACTTC	CATGDSVVPYEQYF
TRBV6-6	TRBD1	TRBJ2-7	NA	TGTGCCAGTAGTCGCCAGACAGGGGGGGTCTACAAGCAGTACTTC	CASSRQTGGVYKQYF
TRBV11-3	TRBD2	TRBJ2-1	NA	TGTGGCAGCAGCCCTAGCGGGTACAACGAGCAGTTCTTC	CGSSPSGYNEQFF
TRBV5-5	NA	TRBJ1-2	many	TGTGCCAGCAGAACCTCGGCCGGGACACACGGCTACACCTTC	CASRTSAGTHGYTF
TRBV4-1	NA	TRBJ2-3	once	TGCGTCAGCAGCCACCCTGAGGAGAAGGCCAGATACGTAGTATTT	CVSSHPEEKARYVVF
TRBV20-1	NA	TRBJ2-5	NA	TGCAGTGCTAGAGTAGGTGGGGCGGAGAAGGAGAACCAGTACTTC	CSARVGGAEKENQYF
TRBV6-6	NA	TRBJ2-7	NA	TGTGCTAACTCGGAAAGGGGGTACGAGCAGTACTTC	CANSERGYEQYF
TRBV5-1	NA	TRBJ1-1	NA	TGCACCAGCAGCTTGGCAGGGAACACTGCAGCTTTCTTT	CTSSLAGNTAAFF
TRBV11-2	NA	TRBJ2-6	NA	TGTGCCAGCAGCTCAGAATCAGGGGAGGCTGGGGACATCGTCCTGACTTTC	CASSSESGEAGDIVLTF
TRBV14	NA	TRBJ2-7	NA	TGTGCCAGCAGCCCACACCACCGCGAGCAGTACTTC	CASSPHHREQYF
TRBV4-1	TRBD2	TRBJ2-1	many	TGCGCCAGCAGCCAAGACTATTGGTCTAGCGGATACAATGAGCAGTTCTTC	CASSQDYWSSGYNEQFF
TRBV4-1	NA	TRBJ2-3	NA	TGCGCCTGCAACCAAGAGAGACGAACGGGGGCCTCCACAGATACGCAGTATTTT	CACNQERRTGASTDTQYF
TRBV6-1	NA	TRBJ2-1	NA	TGTGCCAGCAAGCCGGAACTGAGCAATGAGCAGTTCTTC	CASKPELSNEQFF
TRBV11-2	TRBD2	TRBJ2-3	many	TGTGCCAGCAGCTTAGCGGGGGGAACGGGGGTGGATACGCAGTATTTT	CASSLAGGTGVDTQYF